The 24 T cell receptor beta chains in this list originate from one sample, sequenced in a study of blood T cells in healthy people across ages. Primed by a sample-barcoded 5' primer and a J-beta primer mix, a second PCR proceeded for about 6 to 11 cycles. TCRdb passed the 5' RACE reads through MiXCR, listing each CDR3 protein once. The profile shows 1.5 million to 2 million distinct CDR3 sequences, about 50% of them singletons. Specimen: blood. The source is a middle-aged woman in good health.

This clonotype was picked up a small number of times. The rearrangement links TRBV27 to TRBJ1-2; 10 bases fit TRBD1. Per the germline V gene, CDR1 is MNHEY and CDR2 is SMNVEV (reference sequence). The V and J ends lost 5 bases and 8 bases, in that order; junction bases with no gene match: 8. The CDR3 has 14 amino acids. DNA for the CDR3: TGTGCCAGCAGTACACCCGGGACAGGGGACGGCTACACCTTC. This sequence encodes CASSTPGTGDGYTF.

The V gene is TRBV6-2 or TRBV6-3, the J gene TRBJ2-7, with a possible D match to TRBD1 (6 bases). Germline values: CDR1 MNHEY, CDR2 SVGEGT. Trimming left V 8 bases short and J 2 bases short, with 16 bases between. This CDR3 contains 14 residues. CDR3 DNA sequence: TGTGCCAGCTTTGTGGGCAGGGGAGCCTACGAGCAGTACTTC. It encodes CASFVGRGAYEQYF.

Written as DNA, the CDR3 is TGCAGCGTTGAAATAAGTGACTTTACCGACAATGAGCAGTTCTTC. Encoded protein: CSVEISDFTDNEQFF. The rearrangement uses TRBV29-1 and TRBJ2-1; D is undetermined. The germline CDR1 and CDR2 sequences are SQVTM and ANQGSEA. This CDR3 has 15 residues. V was pared by 2 bases and J by 5 bases, with 16 bases between.

This sequence joins TRBV6-5 and TRBJ2-1, with TRBD2 identical over 10 bases. The CDR3 sequence is 16 residues long. With V trimmed by 2 bases and J by 9 bases, 10 bases remained unmatched. CDR1 and CDR2 (germline): MNHEY, SVGAGI. CDR3 protein: CASSYRAGGFLTEQFF. CDR3 nucleotides: TGTGCCAGCAGTTACAGAGCGGGGGGGTTTCTAACTGAGCAGTTCTTC.

The V call is TRBV29-1, the J call TRBJ1-2, with D possibly being TRBD1 (5 bases). The CDR3 sequence is 9 residues long. Germline V lookup: CDR1 SQVTM, CDR2 ANQGSEA. Trimming left V 3 bases short and J 12 bases short, with 8 bases between. CDR3 in amino acids: CSVEGGHTF. CDR3 in DNA: TGCAGCGTTGAGGGGGGACACACCTTC.

The J gene is TRBJ1-1, the V gene TRBV28; no definite D call. From germline, CDR1 is MDHEN and CDR2 SYDVKM. The CDR3 is 13 residues long. V lost 4 bases and J 1 base, leaving 7 bases between the germline ends. The CDR3, as DNA: TGTGCCAGCAGTTCCCCAGAGAACACTGAAGCTTTCTTT. Its protein product is CASSSPENTEAFF.

The genes are TRBV6-1 and TRBJ2-7; D tentatively reads TRBD1 or TRBD2 (6 bases each). Trimming left V 7 bases short and J 2 bases short, with 18 bases between. The germline V gene has CDR1 MNHNS and CDR2 SASEGT. The CDR3 runs 15 residues. In DNA, the CDR3 is TGTGCCAGCACCCAAACCCCCGGGGGCGCCTACGAGCAGTACTTC. Protein: CASTQTPGGAYEQYF.

V gene TRBV14 combines with J gene TRBJ2-1; a possible D gene is TRBD2 (6 bases). Trimming removed 1 base from V and 6 bases from J, with 19 bases in between. CDR3 length: 17 amino acids. CDR1 and CDR2 from the germline V gene are SGHDN and FVKESK. CDR3 DNA sequence: TGTGCCAGCAGCCAAGGCTCGATCCATGTGGGGGGCAATGAGCAGTTCTTC. Residues: CASSQGSIHVGGNEQFF.

The V gene is TRBV13, the J gene TRBJ2-7, with 7 positions matching TRBD2. CDR3 size: 17 residues. Germline loops: CDR1 PRHDT, CDR2 FYEKMQ (reference sequence). V dropped 5 bases and J dropped 0; count of bases not matched to a gene: 13. The CDR3 region is CASSIREKWGGSYEQYF. CDR3 in DNA: TGTGCCAGCAGCATTAGAGAAAAGTGGGGGGGCTCCTACGAGCAGTACTTC.

The gene calls are TRBV7-2 and TRBJ2-7; a weak D match, TRBD1 (6 bases). V lost 1 base and J lost 4, with 20 bases in between. The CDR3 runs to 17 residues. Germline values: CDR1 SGHTA, CDR2 FQGNSA. The CDR3 coding sequence is TGTGCCAGCAGCTTAGTGACTCGGGCAGGGGCGCTATACGAGCAGTACTTC. This codes for CASSLVTRAGALYEQYF.

The chain couples TRBV7-2 to TRBJ2-1; D tentatively fits TRBD1 or TRBD2 (5 bases each). Near its end, the DNA agrees better with TRBJ2-7, so the J call may be wrong. The CDR3 sequence is 20 residues long. Germline-derived CDR1 and CDR2 are SGHTA and FQGNSA. The CDR3 bases are TGTGCCAGCAGATCGCGTCAGGGTGGTGGGGACCAAAATTCCTACAATGAGCAGTACTTC. This sequence encodes CASRSRQGGGDQNSYNEQYF.

The DNA of the CDR3 is TGTGCCAGCAGCTTTCTAACCGGGACAGAGAAAAACATTCAGTACTTC. Translated: CASSFLTGTEKNIQYF. V and J are TRBV7-2 and TRBJ2-4; 7 bases are a match to TRBD1. Germline assignment: CDR1 SGHTA and CDR2 FQGNSA. V trimming: 3 bases; J trimming: 4 bases; junction bases outside the gene matches: 9. There are 16 residues in the CDR3.

This clonotype occurred a few times. CDR3 sequence (DNA): TGCAGCGTAGACTTAACAAGGGATACGCAGTATTTT. Translating it yields CSVDLTRDTQYF. This chain uses TRBV29-1 with TRBJ2-3; D ambiguous. The V gene's germline CDR1 is SQVTM and CDR2 ANQGSEA. The CDR3 totals 12 residues. V was clipped by 6 bases and J by 6 bases, with 13 bases between them.

The chain is built from TRBV2 and TRBJ2-3; D unresolved. Trimming stripped 7 bases from V and 2 bases from J, with 13 bases between. The CDR3 runs 14 residues. CDR1 SNHLY and CDR2 FYNNEI come from the germline V gene. As DNA, the CDR3 is TGTGCCAGCAACACGGACGCCGACACAGATACGCAGTATTTT. Amino acid sequence: CASNTDADTDTQYF.

The V and J genes are TRBV20-1 and TRBJ1-2; tentative D call: TRBD1 (5 bases). Trimming cost V 3 bases and J 8 bases, with 22 bases left between them. This CDR3 comprises 15 residues. Germline CDR1 and CDR2: DFQATT and SNEGSKA (reference sequence). CDR3 sequence (DNA): TGCAGTGCTAGGGACACCTCGGACCTGGGAGGAGGCTACACCTTC. Translation gives CSARDTSDLGGGYTF.

The chain is built from TRBV7-9 and TRBJ2-3; TRBD2 matches at 10 bases. CDR1 and CDR2 from the germline V gene are SEHNR and FQNEAQ (reference sequence). CDR3 length equals 16 residues. Trimming took 4 bases from V and 6 from J; bases not matched to a gene: 10. The CDR3 region has the DNA TGTGCCAGCAGCTACCAGCGGGGGGGCCGTCCTGATACGCAGTATTTT. Protein: CASSYQRGGRPDTQYF.

This clonotype was recorded once. This sequence joins TRBV27 and TRBJ1-5; 7 nucleotides line up with TRBD1. The CDR3 contains 15 residues. V lost 9 bases and J lost 14; bases outside the gene matches: 22. CDR1 and CDR2 from the germline V gene are MNHEY and SMNVEV (reference sequence). CDR3 nucleotide sequence: TGTGCCAGGAGATCCGGCGGGACAGCTACTGGGGTTGAGCATTTT. Translating gives CARRSGGTATGVEHF.

This chain joins TRBV7-2 and TRBJ2-1; D uncertain. This CDR3 spans 16 amino acids. Trimming pared 5 bases from V and 0 bases from J, leaving 14 bases between. Germline V gene data show CDR1 as SGHTA and CDR2 as FQGNSA. CDR3 nucleotides: TGTGCCAGCAGCCGGCGACAAAGAAACTCCTACAATGAGCAGTTCTTC. Its protein is CASSRRQRNSYNEQFF.

This sequence joins TRBV13 and TRBJ1-2; 9 bases are a match to TRBD1. The CDR3 totals 15 residues. The V and J ends lost 5 bases and 4 bases, in that order; junction bases with no gene match: 8. Germline values: CDR1 PRHDT, CDR2 FYEKMQ (reference sequence). DNA for the CDR3: TGTGCCAGCAGCCTTTACGGGACAGGGATCTATGGCTACACCTTC. This gives the protein CASSLYGTGIYGYTF.

The gene calls are TRBV9 and TRBJ2-1; 10 bases line up with TRBD1. Germline values: CDR1 SGDLS, CDR2 YYNGEE. The J segment lost 8 bases and the V segment lost 3 bases, leaving 5 bases of the junction unmatched. CDR3 length equals 14 residues. The CDR3 coding sequence is TGTGCCAGCAGCGGTTGGGACAGGGGCCATGAGCAGTTCTTC. Translating gives CASSGWDRGHEQFF. The complete variable domain, with remaining parts taken from reference TRBV9 and TRBJ2-1, reads DSGVTQTPKHLITATGQRVTLRCSPRSGDLSVYWYQQSLDQGLQFLIQYYNGEERAKGNILERFSAQQFPDLHSELNLSSLELGDSALYFCASSGWDRGHEQFFGPGTRLTVL.

This chain connects TRBV7-2 to TRBJ2-3, with TRBD1 matching 9 bases. This CDR3 region has 18 residues. Germline V gives CDR1 SGHTA, CDR2 FQGNSA. With 0 bases clipped from V and 3 bases from J, the junction kept 10 bases outside the gene matches. DNA for the CDR3: TGTGCCAGCAGCTTAGCCACCTTTACAGGGGGCGCAACAGATACGCAGTATTTT. Its protein product is CASSLATFTGGATDTQYF.

In its sample, this clonotype was seen a few times. The genes are TRBV20-1 and TRBJ1-5; D is perhaps TRBD1 (6 bases). The V and J ends lost 3 bases and 4 bases respectively, with 22 bases between them. The CDR3 covers 17 residues. CDR1 and CDR2 from the germline V gene are DFQATT and SNEGSKA (reference sequence). CDR3 nucleotides: TGCAGTGCTAGTGTCCCTCGCCGGGACATCCCGAATCAGCCCCAGCATTTT. Protein: CSASVPRRDIPNQPQHF.

This clonotype was detected once. The J gene is TRBJ1-4, the V gene TRBV20-1; D is unclear. The CDR3 consists of 12 residues. Trimming cost V 6 bases and J 7 bases, with 12 bases left between them. Germline CDR1 reads DFQATT; CDR2 reads SNEGSKA (reference sequence). The CDR3 here is CSAVEGGEKLFF. CDR3 bases: TGCAGTGCGGTGGAGGGTGGTGAAAAACTGTTTTTT.

This sequence joins TRBV11-1 and TRBJ2-1; D may be TRBD2 (7 bases). Germline CDR1 reads SGHAT; CDR2 reads FQDESV (reference sequence). The CDR3 runs to 16 residues. Trimming took off 5 bases at V and 4 bases at J, with 18 bases between the two ends. CDR3 residues: CASSLHVGGAYNEQFF. In DNA, the CDR3 is TGTGCCAGCAGCCTCCATGTAGGGGGGGCTTACAATGAGCAGTTCTTC. The whole variable domain, remainder taken from reference TRBV11-1 and TRBJ2-1, is EAEVAQSPRYKITEKSQAVAFWCDPISGHATLYWYRQILGQGPELLVQFQDESVVDDSQLPKDRFSAERLKGVDSTLKIQPAELGDSAMYLCASSLHVGGAYNEQFFGPGTRLTVL.